The subject of this entry is one T cell receptor (beta chain). Its antigen remains unidentified. This CDR3 contains 14 residues. The V and J ends lost 2 bases and 5 bases respectively, with 12 bases between them. CDR1 is MDHEN, CDR2 SYDVKM, per germline. This entry comes from a study of T cell responses to AZD1222 COVID-19 vaccine. Findings and limits, study-wide: Clonal diversity was possibly underestimated, and the donors were mostly white British, with more females. Repertoires were obtained only post-peak T cell response. The study found Spike-specific TCR breadth and depth rose after two AZD1222 doses. At study baseline, merely six AZD1222 recipients were seropositive.

Profiled with immunoSEQ multiplex PCR; TCRdb holds only in-frame clones, not every one. Of around 150,000 clones in the sample, about 93% are singletons; the top ten hold 0.95% to 1.5%. This sequence joins TRBV28 and TRBJ2-5; D unresolved. The TCR sequence derives from an adult in good health. The sequences come from peripheral blood, collected on day 0 of AZD1222 vaccination. The CDR3 DNA is TGTGCCAGCAGTTTAAACTATATCTTGGAGACCCAGTACTTC. This codes for CASSLNYILETQYF. Together with reference TRBV28 and TRBJ2-5, the CDR3 gives the full variable domain: DVKVTQSSRYLVKRTGEKVFLECVQDMDHENMFWYRQDPGLGLRLIYFSYDVKMKEKGDIPEGYSVSREKKERFSLILESASTNQTSMYLCASSLNYILETQYFGPGTRLLVL.